A selection of T cell receptor beta chains follows, all from one sample in a study of blood T cell repertoires in COVID-19. Sequencing used immunoSEQ multiplex PCR; TCRdb keeps in-frame clones, though not all of them. The profile covers some 250,000 clones, with around 87% appearing a single time and 5.2% taken by the ten largest. The sequenced sample was peripheral blood. These receptors originate from a woman aged 60 to 75 with COVID-19, enrolled during active disease. Each CDR3 is given with its conserved first and last residue. Each record gives: CDR3 protein, CDR3 DNA, D gene, V gene, J gene, clone size. The D gene is left open where the match is weak. The size field is filled for only some rows; it gives once, few, many or a size class.

cdr3_aa: CASSPGQGAGYTF
cdr3_nt: TGTGCCAGCTCACCCGGGCAGGGGGCTGGCTACACCTTC
d_call: TRBD1
v_call: TRBV18
j_call: TRBJ1-2
clone_size: NA

cdr3_aa: CASRGSSLAGGSEQYF
cdr3_nt: TGTGCCAGCAGGGGATCTAGCCTAGCGGGAGGATCCGAGCAGTACTTC
d_call: TRBD2
v_call: TRBV28
j_call: TRBJ2-7
clone_size: NA

cdr3_aa: CASTTGVGTDPYGYTF
cdr3_nt: TGCGCCAGCACTACTGGGGTCGGGACAGACCCCTATGGCTACACCTTC
d_call: TRBD1
v_call: TRBV5-1
j_call: TRBJ1-2
clone_size: NA

cdr3_aa: CASSLGTSGGTGELFF
cdr3_nt: TGTGCCAGCAGCCTCGGGACTAGCGGTGGCACCGGGGAGCTGTTTTTT
d_call: TRBD2
v_call: TRBV14
j_call: TRBJ2-2
clone_size: few

cdr3_aa: CASSFQGGQPQHF
cdr3_nt: TGTGCCAGCAGCTTCCAGGGTGGTCAGCCCCAGCATTTT
d_call: NA
v_call: TRBV5-4
j_call: TRBJ1-5
clone_size: NA

cdr3_aa: CSVQTGTFYEQYF
cdr3_nt: TGCAGCGTCCAAACCGGGACATTCTACGAGCAGTACTTC
d_call: NA
v_call: TRBV29-1
j_call: TRBJ2-7
clone_size: NA

cdr3_aa: CASGAGDDTEAFF
cdr3_nt: TGTGCCAGCGGGGCTGGGGATGACACTGAAGCTTTCTTT
d_call: NA
v_call: TRBV9
j_call: TRBJ1-1
clone_size: NA

cdr3_aa: CASSLIPSGSSYNEQFF
cdr3_nt: TGCGCCAGCAGCTTGATACCTAGCGGGAGCTCCTACAATGAGCAGTTCTTC
d_call: TRBD2
v_call: TRBV5-1
j_call: TRBJ2-1
clone_size: once

cdr3_aa: CASSPLQPRGPGNTIYF
cdr3_nt: TGTGCCAGCTCACCACTCCAACCCAGGGGCCCTGGAAACACCATATATTTT
d_call: NA
v_call: TRBV18
j_call: TRBJ1-3
clone_size: NA

cdr3_aa: CASSSPRTQYF
cdr3_nt: TGTGCCAGCAGTTCCCCCCGGACCCAGTACTTC
d_call: NA
v_call: TRBV6-2/TRBV6-3
j_call: TRBJ2-5
clone_size: NA

cdr3_aa: CASSDRDRDLREKLFF
cdr3_nt: TGTGCCAGCAGCGACCGGGACAGGGACCTACGAGAAAAACTGTTTTTT
d_call: TRBD1
v_call: TRBV3-1/TRBV3-2
j_call: TRBJ1-4
clone_size: NA

cdr3_aa: CSVIRADREEHQPQHF
cdr3_nt: TGCAGCGTAATAAGGGCGGACAGGGAAGAGCATCAGCCCCAGCATTTT
d_call: TRBD1
v_call: TRBV29-1
j_call: TRBJ1-5
clone_size: NA

cdr3_aa: CASSQVYREQFF
cdr3_nt: TGTGCCAGCAGCCAAGTGTACAGGGAGCAGTTCTTC
d_call: NA
v_call: TRBV3-1/TRBV3-2
j_call: TRBJ2-1
clone_size: NA

cdr3_aa: CAISETRSGTSGYNEQFF
cdr3_nt: TGTGCCATCAGTGAGACCCGGTCCGGGACTAGCGGCTACAATGAGCAGTTCTTC
d_call: TRBD2
v_call: TRBV10-3
j_call: TRBJ2-1
clone_size: many

cdr3_aa: CASSLDRVPYEQYF
cdr3_nt: TGCGCCAGCAGCTTAGACAGGGTCCCCTACGAGCAGTACTTC
d_call: TRBD1
v_call: TRBV5-1
j_call: TRBJ2-7
clone_size: NA

cdr3_aa: CASSQGVTNSPLHF
cdr3_nt: TGTGCCAGCAGCCAGGGGGTAACGAATTCACCCCTCCACTTT
d_call: TRBD1
v_call: TRBV27
j_call: TRBJ1-6
clone_size: once

cdr3_aa: CASSDQPTMRNTIYF
cdr3_nt: TGTGCCAGCTCAGATCAACCTACGATGAGGAACACCATATATTTT
d_call: NA
v_call: TRBV18
j_call: TRBJ1-3
clone_size: NA

cdr3_aa: CASSTSTGRKTQYF
cdr3_nt: TGTGCCAGTAGTACTTCGACAGGAAGGAAGACCCAGTACTTC
d_call: NA
v_call: TRBV19
j_call: TRBJ2-5
clone_size: NA

cdr3_aa: CSVRTGGGGYTF
cdr3_nt: TGCAGCGTTCGGACAGGGGGGGGTGGCTACACCTTC
d_call: TRBD1
v_call: TRBV29-1
j_call: TRBJ1-2
clone_size: once

cdr3_aa: CASSYTQNTEAFF
cdr3_nt: TGTGCCAGCAGTTACACACAGAACACTGAAGCTTTCTTT
d_call: NA
v_call: TRBV12-3/TRBV12-4
j_call: TRBJ1-1
clone_size: NA

cdr3_aa: CASSPKTRSNSTDTQYF
cdr3_nt: TGTGCCAGCAGCCCAAAGACAAGGTCCAACTCCACAGATACGCAGTATTTT
d_call: NA
v_call: TRBV11-2
j_call: TRBJ2-3
clone_size: NA

cdr3_aa: CASSNWDSNTEAFF
cdr3_nt: TGTGCCAGCAGCAATTGGGACAGTAACACTGAAGCTTTCTTT
d_call: TRBD1
v_call: TRBV6-5
j_call: TRBJ1-1
clone_size: NA

cdr3_aa: CASSPRTEDNTEAFF
cdr3_nt: TGTGCCAGCAGCCCCCGGACAGAAGATAACACTGAAGCTTTCTTT
d_call: NA
v_call: TRBV7-6
j_call: TRBJ1-1
clone_size: NA